Shown below are 8 T cell receptor beta chains from a single sample sequenced in a study of cytomegalovirus exposure and HLA in healthy donors. TCRdb keeps only in-frame clones here, not all; method: immunoSEQ multiplex PCR. This table holds approximately 150,000 clones, around nine tenths found once. Sequenced sample: PBMCs. The receptors derive from a man between 18 and 29 years old in good health and CMV-seropositive.

The chain joins TRBV9 to TRBJ2-1, with TRBD2 matching 11 bases. CDR3 length: 14 residues. Germline CDR1 reads SGDLS; CDR2 reads YYNGEE. With V trimmed by 4 bases and J by 14 bases, 11 bases remained unmatched. DNA of the CDR3: TGTGCCAGCAGCCCGCAGCTAACTAGCGGGAGTGAGTTCTTC. Residues: CASSPQLTSGSEFF. Variable domain in full (rest from reference TRBV9 and TRBJ2-1): DSGVTQTPKHLITATGQRVTLRCSPRSGDLSVYWYQQSLDQGLQFLIQYYNGEERAKGNILERFSAQQFPDLHSELNLSSLELGDSALYFCASSPQLTSGSEFFGPGTRLTVL.

The rearrangement uses TRBV6-1 and TRBJ2-7, with no clear D. CDR1 MNHNS and CDR2 SASEGT come from the germline V gene. V dropped 0 bases and J dropped 4 bases, with 16 bases sitting between them. This CDR3 region has 16 residues. This CDR3 reads CASSEAPLWSSYEQYF. The CDR3 DNA sequence: TGTGCCAGCAGTGAAGCGCCGCTTTGGAGTTCGTACGAGCAGTACTTC.

The chain uses TRBV2 and TRBJ2-7; 7 nucleotides agree with TRBD1. The CDR3 totals 14 residues. From germline, CDR1 is SNHLY and CDR2 FYNNEI. After removal of 6 bases from V and 6 bases from J, the junction contained 11 bases not matched to a gene. The CDR3 loop is CASRATGDSFEQYF. For the CDR3, the DNA is TGTGCCAGCAGAGCAACAGGGGATTCGTTCGAGCAGTACTTC. Looking up the rest from reference TRBV2 and TRBJ2-7 gives the full variable domain: EPEVTQTPSHQVTQMGQEVILRCVPISNHLYFYWYRQILGQKVEFLVSFYNNEISEKSEIFDDQFSVERPDGSNFTLKIRSTKLEDSAMYFCASRATGDSFEQYFGPGTRLTVT.

The rearrangement uses TRBV30 and TRBJ2-3; the D is unclear. Germline V gives CDR1 GTSNPN, CDR2 SVGIG (reference sequence). There are 12 residues in the CDR3. Trimming left V 4 bases short and J 0 bases short, with 5 bases between. CDR3 amino acids: CAWTVSTDTQYF. Written as DNA, the CDR3 is TGTGCCTGGACCGTTAGCACAGATACGCAGTATTTT. Together with reference TRBV30 and TRBJ2-3, the CDR3 gives the full variable domain: SQTIHQWPATLVQPVGSPLSLECTVEGTSNPNLYWYRQAAGRGLQLLFYSVGIGQISSEVPQNLSASRPQDRQFILSSKKLLLSDSGFYLCAWTVSTDTQYFGPGTRLTVL.

The rearrangement links TRBV2 to TRBJ1-1, with D unresolved. CDR1 and CDR2 from the germline V gene are SNHLY and FYNNEI. The length of the CDR3 is 12 residues. Trimming left V 4 bases short and J 5 bases short, with 8 bases between. The CDR3 loop is CASSVRGTEAFF. In DNA form, the CDR3 reads TGTGCCAGCAGTGTCCGCGGTACTGAAGCTTTCTTT.

This sequence joins TRBV7-9 and TRBJ2-2, with 7 bases that match TRBD1. The CDR3 consists of 17 residues. Germline values: CDR1 SEHNR, CDR2 FQNEAQ (reference sequence). The V and J ends lost 5 bases and 3 bases, in that order; junction bases with no gene match: 12. The CDR3 DNA is TGTGCCAGCAGCAGACTCCGGGACAGCAAATACACCGGGGAGCTGTTTTTT. Residues: CASSRLRDSKYTGELFF. Together with reference TRBV7-9 and TRBJ2-2, the CDR3 gives the full variable domain: DTGVSQNPRHKITKRGQNVTFRCDPISEHNRLYWYRQTLGQGPEFLTYFQNEAQLEKSRLLSDRFSAERPKGSFSTLEIQRTEQGDSAMYLCASSRLRDSKYTGELFFGEGSRLTVL.

The CDR3 loop is CASSTGQLINYGYTF. The DNA of the CDR3 is TGTGCCAGCAGTACTGGACAGCTCATAAACTATGGCTACACCTTC. This sequence joins TRBV6-5 and TRBJ1-2; TRBD1 is a possible D gene (6 bases). The CDR3 totals 15 residues. Germline-derived CDR1 and CDR2 are MNHEY and SVGAGI. Trimming took off 5 bases at V and 2 bases at J, with 15 bases between the two ends.

Only one count was recorded for this clone. This chain joins TRBV5-1 and TRBJ2-5, with 8 bases that match TRBD2. CDR3 size: 14 residues. The trim removed 6 bases at V and 0 bases at J, leaving 4 bases unmatched. CDR1 is SGHRS, CDR2 YFSETQ, per germline. The CDR3 bases are TGCGCCAGCACCGGGGGGGACCACCAAGAGACCCAGTACTTC. It yields the protein CASTGGDHQETQYF.